The rows below give T cell receptor beta chains drawn from one sample of a study of blood T cell repertoires in COVID-19. Clones were sequenced by immunoSEQ multiplex PCR, and TCRdb holds only the in-frame ones, with some missing. This table has about 350,000 clones, about 88% appearing once. The material sequenced was PBMCs or T cells enriched from blood (not recorded which). Every receptor here comes from a woman in her 30s who had been exposed to COVID-19. Both conserved end residues are part of each CDR3. A D gene is named only where the DNA matches it firmly. Size is stated for part of the rows, as once, few or many counts, or as a class when the clone is expanded.

clone_size,v_call,j_call,d_call,cdr3_aa,cdr3_nt
NA,TRBV6-4,TRBJ1-1,NA,CASSRVMNTEAFF,TGTGCCAGCAGTCGGGTCATGAACACTGAAGCTTTCTTT
NA,TRBV9,TRBJ2-7,TRBD2,CASGPGLGSYEQYF,TGTGCCTCCGGACCGGGACTAGGCTCCTACGAGCAGTACTTC
NA,TRBV19,TRBJ1-5,TRBD1,CATRQGKDQPQHF,TGTGCCACCCGACAGGGGAAAGATCAGCCCCAGCATTTT
NA,TRBV9,TRBJ1-1,TRBD1,CASSDPRGEMNTEAFF,TGTGCCAGCAGCGACCCCAGGGGGGAAATGAACACTGAAGCTTTCTTT
NA,TRBV6-1,TRBJ1-1,TRBD1,CASSEDRGSTEAFF,TGTGCCAGCAGTGAAGACAGGGGATCCACTGAAGCTTTCTTT
NA,TRBV9,TRBJ2-7,TRBD1,CASSGGQGSPYEQYF,TGTGCCAGCAGCGGAGGACAGGGCTCCCCCTACGAGCAGTACTTC
NA,TRBV7-8,TRBJ2-3,TRBD2,CASSYLGGDTQYF,TGTGCCAGCAGCTACCTGGGGGGGGATACGCAGTATTTT
NA,TRBV5-1,TRBJ2-3,NA,CASSLAESTADTQYF,TGCGCCAGCAGCTTGGCCGAATCTACCGCAGATACGCAGTATTTT
NA,TRBV28,TRBJ2-5,NA,CASSSPTVEETQYF,TGTGCCAGCAGCTCCCCGACAGTCGAGGAGACCCAGTACTTC
once,TRBV30,TRBJ2-1,TRBD2,CAWSESGRRQFF,TGTGCCTGGAGCGAAAGCGGGAGGCGGCAGTTCTTC
NA,TRBV6-4,TRBJ2-1,NA,CASSARDGSNEQFF,TGTGCCAGCAGTGCGCGGGACGGGAGCAATGAGCAGTTCTTC
NA,TRBV19,TRBJ1-6,TRBD1,CASSVDRDLYNSPLHF,TGTGCCAGTAGCGTCGACAGGGACCTCTATAATTCACCCCTCCACTTT
NA,TRBV27,TRBJ1-2,TRBD1,CASSSGGTYLGGYTF,TGTGCCAGCAGTTCAGGGGGCACCTATTTGGGTGGCTACACCTTC
NA,TRBV10-2,TRBJ2-5,NA,CASSGRGGETQYF,TGCGCCAGCAGTGGGAGGGGTGGGGAGACCCAGTACTTC
few,TRBV12-3/TRBV12-4,TRBJ2-7,TRBD1,CASSTTGGEQYF,TGTGCCAGCAGTACGACAGGGGGTGAGCAGTACTTC
NA,TRBV14,TRBJ1-5,NA,CASSQDSGQPQHF,TGTGCCAGCAGCCAGGACTCCGGGCAGCCCCAGCATTTT
NA,TRBV18,TRBJ2-2,NA,CASSPTITGIAGELFF,TGTGCCAGCTCACCAACGATCACAGGGATCGCCGGGGAGCTGTTTTTT
few,TRBV27,TRBJ1-2,TRBD1,CASSPQGQGLGYTF,TGTGCCAGCAGTCCTCAGGGACAGGGGCTTGGCTACACCTTC
NA,TRBV7-3,TRBJ2-1,NA,CASSRGGTSYNEQFF,TGTGCCAGCAGCCGAGGAGGAACCTCCTACAATGAGCAGTTCTTC
NA,TRBV5-4,TRBJ1-2,NA,CASSLGFLDGYTF,TGTGCCAGCAGCCTCGGGTTCTTGGATGGCTACACCTTC
NA,TRBV5-1,TRBJ2-2,NA,CASDPMGASTGELFF,TGCGCCAGCGACCCCATGGGGGCGAGCACCGGGGAGCTGTTTTTT
NA,TRBV19,TRBJ1-4,TRBD1,CASSMGQGDNEKLFF,TGTGCCAGTAGTATGGGACAGGGAGATAATGAAAAACTGTTTTTT
NA,TRBV18,TRBJ1-5,NA,CASSPGHNQPQHF,TGTGCCAGCTCACCAGGACACAATCAGCCCCAGCATTTT
NA,TRBV4-1,TRBJ2-5,NA,CASSQDPGEPDQETQYF,TGCGCCAGCAGCCAAGATCCGGGGGAGCCAGACCAAGAGACCCAGTACTTC
few,TRBV28,TRBJ1-2,NA,CASSFGQGMGYTF,TGTGCCAGCAGTTTCGGCCAGGGGATGGGCTACACCTTC
NA,TRBV2,TRBJ1-1,NA,CASSESGLNTEAFF,TGTGCCAGCAGTGAATCGGGGTTGAACACTGAAGCTTTCTTT
NA,TRBV7-3,TRBJ2-7,NA,CASSLRGGTDYEQYF,TGTGCCAGCAGCTTACGGGGCGGGACAGACTACGAGCAGTACTTC
NA,TRBV19,TRBJ2-7,TRBD2,CASRPTSGSIYEQYF,TGTGCCAGTAGACCAACTAGCGGGAGTATCTACGAGCAGTACTTC
NA,TRBV12-3/TRBV12-4,TRBJ2-7,TRBD2,CASTKREAYEQYF,TGTGCCAGCACGAAGCGGGAGGCCTACGAGCAGTACTTC
NA,TRBV28,TRBJ2-5,TRBD2,CASSLITPGTRETQYF,TGTGCCAGCAGTTTAATTACGCCGGGGACTAGAGAGACCCAGTACTTC
NA,TRBV7-3,TRBJ2-2,TRBD2,CASSSGLAGPNTGELFF,TGTGCCAGCAGCTCGGGACTAGCGGGGCCTAACACCGGGGAGCTGTTTTTT
NA,TRBV12-5,TRBJ2-5,NA,CASGVWSRSGGGTPRETQYF,TGTGCTAGTGGTGTTTGGAGTCGTTCGGGGGGCGGAACCCCCCGAGAGACCCAGTACTTC
NA,TRBV7-2,TRBJ2-2,TRBD2,CASSLVAGGTNTGELFF,TGTGCCAGCAGCTTAGTAGCGGGAGGTACGAACACCGGGGAGCTGTTTTTT
NA,TRBV30,TRBJ1-5,TRBD1,CAWSVMTGDSNQPQHF,TGTGCCTGGAGTGTTATGACAGGGGATAGCAATCAGCCCCAGCATTTT
NA,TRBV12-3/TRBV12-4,TRBJ1-1,NA,CASSTLLSTEAFF,TGTGCCAGCAGTACGCTGCTCAGCACTGAAGCTTTCTTT
NA,TRBV29-1,TRBJ1-1,NA,CSPWGGMNTEAFF,TGCAGCCCCTGGGGGGGCATGAACACTGAAGCTTTCTTT
NA,TRBV19,TRBJ1-1,TRBD1,CASSSEQGADEAFF,TGTGCCAGTAGTAGTGAACAGGGGGCTGATGAAGCTTTCTTT
NA,TRBV5-6,TRBJ1-2,NA,CASSLGLDVYGYTF,TGTGCCAGCAGCTTGGGACTAGACGTCTATGGCTACACCTTC
few,TRBV12-3/TRBV12-4,TRBJ2-7,NA,CASSRDIDYEQYF,TGTGCCAGCTCCCGGGACATAGACTACGAGCAGTACTTC
NA,TRBV7-9,TRBJ1-1,TRBD1,CASSSTRDRGNTEAFF,TGTGCCAGCAGCTCAACCCGGGACAGGGGGAACACTGAAGCTTTCTTT
NA,TRBV7-8,TRBJ1-2,TRBD1,CASSLGTGRDYGYTF,TGTGCCAGCAGCTTAGGGACAGGGAGGGACTATGGCTACACCTTC
NA,TRBV6-5,TRBJ1-3,TRBD1,CASSYSGDRGNTIYF,TGTGCCAGCAGTTACTCGGGGGACAGGGGAAACACCATATATTTT
NA,TRBV10-2,TRBJ2-1,NA,CASKPTPRYNEQFF,TGCGCCAGCAAGCCGACTCCCCGATACAATGAGCAGTTCTTC
NA,TRBV27,TRBJ1-5,NA,CASRLGGGNQPQHF,TGTGCCAGCCGCTTAGGGGGAGGCAATCAGCCCCAGCATTTT
few,TRBV9,TRBJ2-5,TRBD2,CASRVDQRERETQYF,TGTGCCAGCAGAGTAGACCAGCGGGAGAGGGAGACCCAGTACTTC
once,TRBV5-4,TRBJ2-1,TRBD1,CASSPTRQGEQFF,TGTGCCAGCAGCCCGACCCGACAGGGGGAACAGTTCTTC
NA,TRBV7-9,TRBJ1-4,TRBD1,CASSLGQGGEKLFF,TGTGCCAGCAGCTTAGGACAGGGGGGAGAAAAACTGTTTTTT
NA,TRBV2,TRBJ1-5,NA,CASGSLGGRGGSNQPQHF,TGTGCCAGCGGGAGTCTGGGCGGGAGGGGTGGCAGCAATCAGCCCCAGCATTTT
NA,TRBV10-3,TRBJ2-5,TRBD1,CAIRWDLQGETQYF,TGTGCCATCCGCTGGGATCTACAGGGGGAGACCCAGTACTTC
NA,TRBV9,TRBJ2-7,NA,CASSVVSARQYLSYEQYF,TGTGCCAGCAGCGTAGTATCGGCGAGGCAGTACCTTTCCTACGAGCAGTACTTC
NA,TRBV21-1,TRBJ2-3,NA,CASSLPAASGSGGDTQYF,TGTGCCAGCAGCCTCCCGGCGGCTAGCGGGAGTGGTGGAGATACGCAGTATTTT
NA,TRBV5-1,TRBJ1-6,NA,CASSLQGESPLHF,TGCGCCAGCAGCTTACAGGGCGAATCACCCCTCCACTTT
NA,TRBV7-9,TRBJ1-1,NA,CASSQRGGTEAFF,TGTGCCAGCAGCCAAAGGGGTGGTACTGAAGCTTTCTTT
NA,TRBV15,TRBJ2-7,TRBD2,CATSHSGKTYEQYF,TGTGCCACCAGCCATAGCGGGAAAACCTACGAGCAGTACTTC
NA,TRBV28,TRBJ2-6,TRBD1,CASTLTGAGANVLTF,TGTGCCAGCACTCTCACAGGGGCTGGGGCCAACGTCCTGACTTTC
NA,TRBV5-6,TRBJ2-1,NA,CASSLIRGFGNEQFF,TGTGCCAGCAGCTTGATACGGGGATTTGGGAATGAGCAGTTCTTC
NA,TRBV30,TRBJ2-6,NA,CAWGVSGANVLTF,TGTGCCTGGGGCGTCTCTGGGGCCAACGTCCTGACTTTC
NA,TRBV29-1,TRBJ1-2,TRBD1,CSVEPDRVYGGYTF,TGCAGCGTTGAGCCGGACAGGGTCTACGGTGGCTACACCTTC